The sequence of this T cell receptor beta chain was determined in a study of blood T cell repertoires in COVID-19. CDR3 length: 14 amino acids. Trimming shortened V by 1 base and J by 10 bases, and 11 bases separated the two germline ends. Germline V gene lookup returns CDR1 LGHDT and CDR2 YNNKEL (reference sequence). Measured with immunoSEQ multiplex PCR; TCRdb has only the in-frame clones, and not every one. Among a few hundred thousand clones listed, 88% were seen once. The chain joins TRBV3-1 (or the pseudogene TRBV3-2) to TRBJ1-6; no reliable D call. This sequence was found in a woman younger than 45 with COVID-19, enrolled during active disease. The sequenced sample consisted of peripheral blood. DNA for the CDR3: TGTGCCAGCAGCCAAGGTAGGCAGACATCACCCCTCCACTTT. Its protein is CASSQGRQTSPLHF.